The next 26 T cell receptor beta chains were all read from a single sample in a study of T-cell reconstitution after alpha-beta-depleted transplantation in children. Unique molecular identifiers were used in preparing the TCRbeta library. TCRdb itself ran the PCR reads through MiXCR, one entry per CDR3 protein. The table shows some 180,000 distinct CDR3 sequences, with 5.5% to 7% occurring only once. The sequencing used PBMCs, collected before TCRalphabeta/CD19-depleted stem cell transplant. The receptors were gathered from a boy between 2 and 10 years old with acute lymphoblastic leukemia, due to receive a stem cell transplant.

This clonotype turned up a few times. The CDR3 DNA follows: TGTGCCAGCAGCTTAGCGGGCCCAGCGGGGGCCTACAATGAGCAGTTCTTC. Translated, it gives CASSLAGPAGAYNEQFF. The chain uses TRBV7-2 and TRBJ2-1, with 8 positions matching TRBD2. The CDR3 is 17 residues long. V lost 0 bases to trimming and J lost 2 bases; unmatched junction nucleotides: 6. The germline V gene encodes CDR1 SGHTA and CDR2 FQGNSA.

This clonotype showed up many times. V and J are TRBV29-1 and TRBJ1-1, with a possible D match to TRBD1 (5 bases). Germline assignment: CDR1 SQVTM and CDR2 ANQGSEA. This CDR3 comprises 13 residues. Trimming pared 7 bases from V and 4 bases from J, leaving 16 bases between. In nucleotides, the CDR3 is TGCAGCGGGTGGGGGGGGGAAGGCACTGAAGCTTTCTTT. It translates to CSGWGGEGTEAFF.

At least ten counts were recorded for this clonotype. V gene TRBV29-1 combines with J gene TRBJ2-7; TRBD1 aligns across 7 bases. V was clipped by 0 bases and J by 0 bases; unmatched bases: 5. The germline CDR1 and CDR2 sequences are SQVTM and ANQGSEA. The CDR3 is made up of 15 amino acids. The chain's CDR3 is CSVEEETGSSYEQYF. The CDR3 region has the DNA TGCAGCGTTGAAGAGGAGACAGGGAGCTCCTACGAGCAGTACTTC.

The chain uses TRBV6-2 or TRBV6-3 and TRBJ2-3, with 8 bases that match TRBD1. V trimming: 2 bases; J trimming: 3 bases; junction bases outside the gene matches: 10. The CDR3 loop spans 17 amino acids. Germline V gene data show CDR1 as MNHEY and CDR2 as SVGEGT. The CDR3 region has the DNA TGTGCCAGCAGTTACGAACCGGGACAGGCTGGGACAGATACGCAGTATTTT. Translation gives CASSYEPGQAGTDTQYF.

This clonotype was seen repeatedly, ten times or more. The CDR3 DNA reads TGCGCCAGCAGCCAGGGCGCCTCCTCCTACAATGAGCAGTTCTTC. Translating it yields CASSQGASSYNEQFF. V and J are TRBV4-3 and TRBJ2-1, with no clear D. This CDR3 comprises 15 residues. Germline V gene sequence: CDR1 LGHNA, CDR2 YSLEER. Deletions cut 3 bases from V and 0 bases from J, with 9 bases between.

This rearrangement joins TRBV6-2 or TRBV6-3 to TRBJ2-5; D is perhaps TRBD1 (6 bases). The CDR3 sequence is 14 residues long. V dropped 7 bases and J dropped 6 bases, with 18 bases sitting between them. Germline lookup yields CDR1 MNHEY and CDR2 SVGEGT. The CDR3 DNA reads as TGTGCCAGCAATGGGGGCCCCATGAGACAGACCCAGTACTTC. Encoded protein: CASNGGPMRQTQYF.

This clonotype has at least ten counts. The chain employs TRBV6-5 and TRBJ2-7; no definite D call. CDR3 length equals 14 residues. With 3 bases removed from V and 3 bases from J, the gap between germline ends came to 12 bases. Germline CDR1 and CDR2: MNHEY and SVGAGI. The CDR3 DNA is TGTGCCAGCAGTTATGGTGGTTGGGGCTACGAGCAGTACTTC. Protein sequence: CASSYGGWGYEQYF.

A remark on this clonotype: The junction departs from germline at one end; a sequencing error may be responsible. The CDR3 region has the DNA TGTGCTAGCAGCCAGGGCAGGGGAGCGACTGAAGCTTTCTTT. Translation: CASSQGRGATEAFF. This chain joins TRBV7-7 and TRBJ1-1; possibly TRBD1 for D (6 bases). Per germline, CDR1 SSHAT and CDR2 FNYEAQ (reference sequence). The CDR3 consists of 14 residues.

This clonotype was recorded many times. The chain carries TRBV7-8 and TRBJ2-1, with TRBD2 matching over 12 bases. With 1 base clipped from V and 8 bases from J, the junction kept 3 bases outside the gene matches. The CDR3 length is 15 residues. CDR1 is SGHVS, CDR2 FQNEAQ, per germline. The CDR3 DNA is TGTGCCAGCAGCTTAGAACTAGCGGGAGGACATGAGCAGTTCTTC. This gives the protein CASSLELAGGHEQFF.

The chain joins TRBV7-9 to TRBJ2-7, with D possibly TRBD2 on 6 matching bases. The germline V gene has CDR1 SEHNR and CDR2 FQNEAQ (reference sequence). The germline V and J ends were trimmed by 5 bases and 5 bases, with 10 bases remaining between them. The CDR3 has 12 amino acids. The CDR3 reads CASSMGGDEQYF. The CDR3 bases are TGTGCCAGCAGCATGGGAGGAGACGAGCAGTACTTC.

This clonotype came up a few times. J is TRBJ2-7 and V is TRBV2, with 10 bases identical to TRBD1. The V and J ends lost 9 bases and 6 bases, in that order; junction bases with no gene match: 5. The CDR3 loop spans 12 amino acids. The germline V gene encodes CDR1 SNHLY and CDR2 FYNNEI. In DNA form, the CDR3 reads TGTGCCAGTCGGACAGGGGGGATCGAGCAGTACTTC. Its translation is CASRTGGIEQYF.

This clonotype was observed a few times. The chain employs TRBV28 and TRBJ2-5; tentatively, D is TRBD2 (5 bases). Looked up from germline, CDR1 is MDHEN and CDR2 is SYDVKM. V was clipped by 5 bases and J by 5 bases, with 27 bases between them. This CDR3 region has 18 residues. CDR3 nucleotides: TGTGCCAGCAGTGTACCTACCAAGAGACCCAGTACGGGGGAGACCCAGTACTTC. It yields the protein CASSVPTKRPSTGETQYF.

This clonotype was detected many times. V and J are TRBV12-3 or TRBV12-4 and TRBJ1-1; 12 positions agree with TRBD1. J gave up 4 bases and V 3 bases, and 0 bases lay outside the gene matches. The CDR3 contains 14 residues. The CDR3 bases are TGTGCCAGCAGTTTGGGACAGGGGGCCACTGAAGCTTTCTTT. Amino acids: CASSLGQGATEAFF.

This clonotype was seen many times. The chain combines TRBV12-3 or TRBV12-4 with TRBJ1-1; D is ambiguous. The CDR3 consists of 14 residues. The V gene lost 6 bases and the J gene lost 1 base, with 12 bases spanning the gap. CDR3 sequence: CASRVRAGNTEAFF. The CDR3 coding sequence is TGTGCCAGCAGGGTAAGGGCTGGGAACACTGAAGCTTTCTTT.

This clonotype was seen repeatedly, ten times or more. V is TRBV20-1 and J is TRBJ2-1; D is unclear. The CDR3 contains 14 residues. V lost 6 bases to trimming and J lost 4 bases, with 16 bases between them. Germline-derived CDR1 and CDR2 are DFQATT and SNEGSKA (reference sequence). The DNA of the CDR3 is TGCAGTGCCCTCGCCGGCATACCTTACAATGAGCAGTTCTTC. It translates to CSALAGIPYNEQFF.

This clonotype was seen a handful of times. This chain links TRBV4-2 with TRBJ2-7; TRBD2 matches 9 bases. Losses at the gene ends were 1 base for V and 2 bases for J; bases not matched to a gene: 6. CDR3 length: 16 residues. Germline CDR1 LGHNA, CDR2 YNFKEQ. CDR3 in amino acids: CASSQGGGRVPYEQYF. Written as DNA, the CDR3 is TGTGCCAGCAGCCAAGGTGGCGGGAGGGTCCCCTACGAGCAGTACTTC.

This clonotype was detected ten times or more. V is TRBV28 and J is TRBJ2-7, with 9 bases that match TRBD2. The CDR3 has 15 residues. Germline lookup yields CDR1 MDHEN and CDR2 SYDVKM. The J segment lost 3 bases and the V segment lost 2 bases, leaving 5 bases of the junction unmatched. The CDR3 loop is CASSLTETSGYEQYF. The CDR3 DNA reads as TGTGCCAGCAGTTTAACCGAGACTAGCGGCTACGAGCAGTACTTC. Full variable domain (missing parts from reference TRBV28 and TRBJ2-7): DVKVTQSSRYLVKRTGEKVFLECVQDMDHENMFWYRQDPGLGLRLIYFSYDVKMKEKGDIPEGYSVSREKKERFSLILESASTNQTSMYLCASSLTETSGYEQYFGPGTRLTVT.

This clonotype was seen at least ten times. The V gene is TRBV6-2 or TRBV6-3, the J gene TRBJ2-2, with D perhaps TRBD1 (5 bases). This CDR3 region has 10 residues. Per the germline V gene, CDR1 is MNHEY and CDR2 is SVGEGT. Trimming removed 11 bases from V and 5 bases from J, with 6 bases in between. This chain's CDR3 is CAGHTGELFF. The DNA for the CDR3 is TGTGCCGGACATACCGGGGAGCTGTTTTTT.

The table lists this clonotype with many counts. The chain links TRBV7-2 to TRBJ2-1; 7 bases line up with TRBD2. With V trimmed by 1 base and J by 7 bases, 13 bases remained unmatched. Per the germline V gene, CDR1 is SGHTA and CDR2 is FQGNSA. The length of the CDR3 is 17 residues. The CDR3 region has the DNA TGTGCCAGCAGCTTAGTTGCCGGGGGGAAAGTTATGAATGAGCAGTTCTTC. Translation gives CASSLVAGGKVMNEQFF.

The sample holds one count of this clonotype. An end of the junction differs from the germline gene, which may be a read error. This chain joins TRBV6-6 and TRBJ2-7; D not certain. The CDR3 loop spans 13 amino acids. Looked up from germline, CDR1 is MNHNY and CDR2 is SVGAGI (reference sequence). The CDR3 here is CVSSYWGRDEQYF. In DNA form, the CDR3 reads TGTGTCAGCAGTTACTGGGGTAGGGACGAGCAGTACTTC.

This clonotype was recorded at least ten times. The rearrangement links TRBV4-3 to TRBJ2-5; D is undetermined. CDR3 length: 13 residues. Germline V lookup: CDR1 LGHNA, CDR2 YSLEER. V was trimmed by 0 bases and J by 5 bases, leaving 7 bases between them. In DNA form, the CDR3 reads TGCGCCAGCAGCCAAGATCTCGAGGAGACCCAGTACTTC. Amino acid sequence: CASSQDLEETQYF.

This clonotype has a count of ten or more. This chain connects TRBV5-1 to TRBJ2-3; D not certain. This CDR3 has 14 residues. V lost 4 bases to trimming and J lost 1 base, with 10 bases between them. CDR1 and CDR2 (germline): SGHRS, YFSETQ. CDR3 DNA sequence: TGCGCCAGCAGCCCAGGCTACGGCACAGATACGCAGTATTTT. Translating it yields CASSPGYGTDTQYF.

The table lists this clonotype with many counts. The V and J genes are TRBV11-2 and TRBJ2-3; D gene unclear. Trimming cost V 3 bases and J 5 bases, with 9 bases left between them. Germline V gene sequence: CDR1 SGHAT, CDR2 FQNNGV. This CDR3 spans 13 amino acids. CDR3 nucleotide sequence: TGTGCCAGCAGCTTGGGTGACAAAGATACGCAGTATTTT. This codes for CASSLGDKDTQYF.

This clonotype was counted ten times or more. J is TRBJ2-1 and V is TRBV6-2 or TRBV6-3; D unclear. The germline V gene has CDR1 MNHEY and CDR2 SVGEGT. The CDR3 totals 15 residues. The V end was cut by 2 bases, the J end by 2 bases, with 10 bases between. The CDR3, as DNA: TGTGCCAGCAGTTACGTTCATGGCGCCTACAATGAGCAGTTCTTC. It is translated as CASSYVHGAYNEQFF.

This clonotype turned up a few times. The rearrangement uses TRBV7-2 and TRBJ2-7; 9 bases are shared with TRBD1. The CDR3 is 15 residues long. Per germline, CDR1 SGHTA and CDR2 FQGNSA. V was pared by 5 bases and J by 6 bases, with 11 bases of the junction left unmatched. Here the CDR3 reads CASSINGQGIGEQYF. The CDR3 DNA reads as TGTGCCAGCAGCATAAATGGACAGGGGATCGGCGAGCAGTACTTC.

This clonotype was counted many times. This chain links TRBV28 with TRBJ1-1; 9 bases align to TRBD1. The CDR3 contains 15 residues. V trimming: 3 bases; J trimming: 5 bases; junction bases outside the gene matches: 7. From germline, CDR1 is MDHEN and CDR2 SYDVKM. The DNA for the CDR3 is TGTGCCAGCAGTTTTCTACAGGGGGCGCGTACTGAAGCTTTCTTT. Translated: CASSFLQGARTEAFF.